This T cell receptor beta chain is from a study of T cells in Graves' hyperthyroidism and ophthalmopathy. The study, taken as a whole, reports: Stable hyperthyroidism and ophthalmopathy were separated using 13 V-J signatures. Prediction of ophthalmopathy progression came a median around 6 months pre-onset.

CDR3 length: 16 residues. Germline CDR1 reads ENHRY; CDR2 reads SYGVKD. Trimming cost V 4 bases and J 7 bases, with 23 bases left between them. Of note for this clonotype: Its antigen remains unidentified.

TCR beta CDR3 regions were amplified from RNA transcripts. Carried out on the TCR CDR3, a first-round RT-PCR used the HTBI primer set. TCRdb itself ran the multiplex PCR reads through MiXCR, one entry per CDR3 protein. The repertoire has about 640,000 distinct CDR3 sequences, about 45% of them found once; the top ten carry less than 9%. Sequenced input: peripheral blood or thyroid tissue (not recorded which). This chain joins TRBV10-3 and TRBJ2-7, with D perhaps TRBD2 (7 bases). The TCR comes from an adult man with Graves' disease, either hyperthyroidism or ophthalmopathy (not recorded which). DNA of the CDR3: TGTGCCATCAGTGGGTCCCACGGGGGGCGTGCGGGGGAGCAGTACTTC. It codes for CAISGSHGGRAGEQYF.